Shown below are 23 T cell receptor beta chains from a single sample sequenced in a study of T cell changes during pregnancy in multiple sclerosis. Produced via immunoSEQ multiplex PCR; TCRdb's table is partial and in-frame only. The sample includes around 65,000 clones, about 90% of them seen just once. Here the sequenced sample was peripheral blood, taken in the second trimester of pregnancy. These TCRs come from a female donor in good health, enrolled as a control in a pregnancy study.

V is TRBV30 and J is TRBJ2-7; D gene unclear. V was shortened by 0 bases and J by 4 bases, with 10 bases between the two germline ends. From germline, CDR1 is GTSNPN and CDR2 SVGIG (reference sequence). The CDR3 runs 13 residues. The CDR3 loop reads CAWSVGGRYEQYF. CDR3 in DNA: TGTGCCTGGAGTGTCGGCGGAAGATACGAGCAGTACTTC.

The chain employs TRBV27 and TRBJ2-7; TRBD1 matches 9 bases. CDR3 length: 14 residues. After removal of 4 bases from V and 6 bases from J, the junction contained 7 bases not matched to a gene. The germline V gene encodes CDR1 MNHEY and CDR2 SMNVEV (reference sequence). CDR3 protein: CASSSQQGAREQYF. As DNA, the CDR3 is TGTGCCAGCAGTTCCCAACAGGGGGCTCGCGAGCAGTACTTC.

This chain connects TRBV4-2 to TRBJ2-3; tentative D call: TRBD1 (6 bases). Germline V CDR1 and CDR2: LGHNA, YNFKEQ. The CDR3 length is 17 residues. Trimming stripped 0 bases from V and 4 bases from J, with 17 bases between. The CDR3 reads CASSQDPVGAPADTQYF. Written as DNA, the CDR3 is TGTGCCAGCAGCCAAGATCCAGTGGGGGCCCCCGCAGATACGCAGTATTTT.

V gene TRBV28 combines with J gene TRBJ2-7, with D maybe TRBD2 (5 bases). The CDR3 totals 14 residues. Germline-derived CDR1 and CDR2 are MDHEN and SYDVKM. V dropped 1 base and J dropped 0 bases, with 7 bases sitting between them. CDR3 residues: CASSLYGDSYEQYF. The DNA for the CDR3 is TGTGCCAGCAGTTTATACGGGGACTCCTACGAGCAGTACTTC.

In its sample, this clone was seen a few times. V is TRBV6-1 and J is TRBJ1-6, with 7 bases fitting TRBD1. CDR1 MNHNS and CDR2 SASEGT come from the germline V gene. There are 14 residues in the CDR3. The V and J ends lost 6 bases and 10 bases, in that order; junction bases with no gene match: 9. CDR3: CASSPGRDSSPLHF. In DNA, the CDR3 is TGTGCCAGCAGCCCCGGGAGGGACAGCTCACCCCTCCACTTT.

The chain couples TRBV15 to TRBJ2-5; 7 bases align to TRBD1. Germline V gives CDR1 LNHNV, CDR2 YYDKDF (reference sequence). The CDR3 extends over 14 amino acids. The ends lost 3 bases at V and 1 base at J; junction bases unmatched: 2. CDR3 sequence (DNA): TGTGCCACCAGCAGGGACAGGTCCCAAGAGACCCAGTACTTC. Protein: CATSRDRSQETQYF.

This chain links TRBV7-2 with TRBJ2-7; TRBD2 matches at 14 bases. With 4 bases clipped from V and 3 bases from J, the junction kept 8 bases outside the gene matches. Germline V gene lookup returns CDR1 SGHTA and CDR2 FQGNSA. The CDR3 is 17 residues long. For the CDR3, the DNA is TGTGCCAGCAGCTCACCTGGGACTAGCGGGAGACGCTACGAGCAGTACTTC. Amino acid sequence: CASSSPGTSGRRYEQYF. The full variable domain, rest sourced from reference TRBV7-2 and TRBJ2-7, is GAGVSQSPSNKVTEKGKDVELRCDPISGHTALYWYRQSLGQGLEFLIYFQGNSAPDKSGLPSDRFSAERTGGSVSTLTIQRTQQEDSAVYLCASSSPGTSGRRYEQYFGPGTRLTVT.

This rearrangement joins TRBV27 to TRBJ2-7, with D possibly matching TRBD1 (5 bases). Trimming removed 7 bases at V and 1 base at J, with 17 bases between. This CDR3 spans 15 amino acids. Germline assignment: CDR1 MNHEY and CDR2 SMNVEV (reference sequence). The CDR3 loop reads CASIRSGHGSYEQYF. The CDR3 DNA sequence: TGTGCCAGCATCCGATCAGGACACGGATCCTACGAGCAGTACTTC.

V usage is TRBV4-1 and J usage is TRBJ2-1; 8 bases are a match to TRBD2. Germline-derived CDR1 and CDR2 are MGHRA and YSYEKL. There are 16 residues in the CDR3. The V segment lost 2 bases and the J segment 4 bases; nucleotides outside the gene matches: 7. The CDR3 DNA reads TGCGCCAGCAGCCAACCCGGGACTAGTTTTTACAATGAGCAGTTCTTC. The encoded protein is CASSQPGTSFYNEQFF.

The chain carries TRBV13 and TRBJ2-7, with 10 bases that match TRBD1. CDR3 length equals 16 residues. The trim removed 4 bases at V and 2 bases at J, leaving 8 bases unmatched. Germline values: CDR1 PRHDT, CDR2 FYEKMQ (reference sequence). The DNA of the CDR3 is TGTGCCAGCAGCTATGCATCCGGGACAGGGGCCTACGAGCAGTACTTC. This sequence encodes CASSYASGTGAYEQYF.

This chain joins TRBV5-4 and TRBJ2-7; tentatively, D is TRBD1 (6 bases). Deletions cut 0 bases from V and 8 bases from J, with 15 bases between. The germline CDR1 and CDR2 sequences are SGHNT and YYREEE (reference sequence). The CDR3 runs 14 residues. The CDR3 nucleotides are TGTGCCAGCAGCTTGGACTATCTGGGACAACAGCAGTACTTC. This gives the protein CASSLDYLGQQQYF. Full variable domain (outside the CDR3, taken from reference TRBV5-4 and TRBJ2-7): ETGVTQSPTHLIKTRGQQVTLRCSSQSGHNTVSWYQQALGQGPQFIFQYYREEENGRGNFPPRFSGLQFPNYSSELNVNALELDDSALYLCASSLDYLGQQQYFGPGTRLTVT.

The V and J genes are TRBV14 and TRBJ1-1, with D perhaps matching TRBD1 (6 bases). Germline assignment: CDR1 SGHDN and CDR2 FVKESK. CDR3 length equals 13 residues. Trimming removed 6 bases at V and 4 bases at J, with 12 bases between. CDR3 coding DNA: TGTGCCAGCAGACACGGACAGACCACTGAAGCTTTCTTT. The encoded protein is CASRHGQTTEAFF.

The gene calls are TRBV27 and TRBJ2-2; no firm D call. The CDR3 loop spans 15 amino acids. Trimming removed 5 bases from V and 5 bases from J, with 15 bases in between. Germline loops: CDR1 MNHEY, CDR2 SMNVEV (reference sequence). This CDR3 reads CASSLRLTVTGELFF. The CDR3 bases are TGTGCCAGCAGTCTCCGACTGACGGTAACCGGGGAGCTGTTTTTT.

This sequence joins TRBV27 and TRBJ2-7; 13 bases map to TRBD2. J was trimmed by 4 bases and V by 6 bases; bases with no gene match: 6. The CDR3 is made up of 15 amino acids. The germline V gene has CDR1 MNHEY and CDR2 SMNVEV (reference sequence). CDR3 bases: TGTGCCAGCAGGGTGGGGACTAGCGGGATATACGAGCAGTACTTC. Amino acid sequence: CASRVGTSGIYEQYF.

The rearrangement joins TRBV29-1 to TRBJ1-2, with TRBD1 matching over 7 bases. Germline loops: CDR1 SQVTM, CDR2 ANQGSEA. The CDR3 is 14 residues long. The junction had 7 bases not matched to a gene; V was cut back by 4 bases and J by 2 bases. The CDR3: CSVGEGARNYGYTF. The CDR3 nucleotides are TGCAGCGTTGGAGAGGGGGCGAGGAACTATGGCTACACCTTC.

The rearrangement uses TRBV6-6 and TRBJ1-4; 8 bases are shared with TRBD1. Trimming took 5 bases from V and 8 from J; bases not matched to a gene: 13. Looked up from germline, CDR1 is MNHNY and CDR2 is SVGAGI (reference sequence). There are 16 residues in the CDR3. The CDR3: CASSREGTGGSEKLFF. In DNA, the CDR3 is TGTGCCAGCAGTCGAGAGGGAACAGGGGGGAGCGAAAAACTGTTTTTT.

V is TRBV29-1 and J is TRBJ1-1, with D unresolved. The germline V gene encodes CDR1 SQVTM and CDR2 ANQGSEA. Deletions cut 6 bases from V and 6 bases from J, with 14 bases between. This CDR3 has 12 amino acids. The CDR3 region is CSVTDLPSEAFF. The CDR3 DNA reads TGCAGCGTCACGGACTTGCCGTCTGAAGCTTTCTTT.

Written as DNA, the CDR3 is TGTGCCAGCAGCAAAGGGACAGGGGATCTAGCTAACTATGGCTACACCTTC. Its translation is CASSKGTGDLANYGYTF. The chain recombines TRBV9 with TRBJ1-2, with 10 bases that match TRBD1. Germline CDR1 and CDR2: SGDLS and YYNGEE. The ends lost 4 bases at V and 0 bases at J; junction bases unmatched: 9. This CDR3 has 17 amino acids.

This clone was detected only a few times. V gene TRBV6-1 combines with J gene TRBJ2-7, with TRBD2 matching 8 bases. CDR3 length: 15 residues. CDR1 is MNHNS and CDR2 is SASEGT in the germline V gene. Unmatched junction bases numbered 8, after V lost 3 bases and J lost 4 bases. Here the CDR3 reads CASSESGSDPYEQYF. DNA for the CDR3: TGTGCCAGCAGTGAGAGCGGGAGCGATCCTTACGAGCAGTACTTC.

This chain links TRBV19 with TRBJ2-7; TRBD2 agrees at 8 bases. There are 15 residues in the CDR3. Unmatched junction bases numbered 6, after V lost 3 bases and J lost 2 bases. Germline V gene data show CDR1 as LNHDA and CDR2 as SQIVND (reference sequence). The CDR3 sequence: CASSIFAGGTYEQYF. Here the CDR3 DNA reads TGTGCCAGTAGTATCTTTGCGGGGGGAACCTACGAGCAGTACTTC.

The chain joins TRBV11-2 to TRBJ2-1; 8 nucleotides align to TRBD2. Germline CDR1 and CDR2: SGHAT and FQNNGV. J gave up 4 bases and V 5 bases, and 7 bases lay outside the gene matches. The CDR3 loop spans 15 amino acids. This chain's CDR3 is CASSPQRETYNEQFF. CDR3 bases: TGTGCCAGCAGCCCCCAGCGGGAGACATACAATGAGCAGTTCTTC. Full variable domain (remainder filled in from reference TRBV11-2 and TRBJ2-1): EAGVAQSPRYKIIEKRQSVAFWCNPISGHATLYWYQQILGQGPKLLIQFQNNGVVDDSQLPKDRFSAERLKGVDSTLKIQPAKLEDSAVYLCASSPQRETYNEQFFGPGTRLTVL.

V is TRBV5-4 and J is TRBJ2-7; weak D call: TRBD1 (6 bases). Per the germline V gene, CDR1 is SGHNT and CDR2 is YYREEE (reference sequence). The CDR3 consists of 13 residues. The V gene lost 3 bases and the J gene lost 4 bases, with 11 bases spanning the gap. The DNA for the CDR3 is TGTGCCAGCAGCTCCTGGGGGCAGTACGAGCAGTACTTC. Encoded protein: CASSSWGQYEQYF.

V and J are TRBV6-5 and TRBJ2-1; D may be TRBD2 (5 bases). The CDR3 sequence is 14 residues long. V lost 4 bases, J lost 7 bases, and 14 bases lay in between. Germline lookup yields CDR1 MNHEY and CDR2 SVGAGI. CDR3 nucleotides: TGTGCCAGCAGTTCCCCTGAGGGCTCGAATGAGCAGTTCTTC. As protein: CASSSPEGSNEQFF.